The rows below give T cell receptor beta chains drawn from one sample of a study of T cells after yellow fever vaccination. One entry per CDR3 protein results from TCRdb running MiXCR on the 5' RACE reads. The sample has a few hundred thousand distinct CDR3 sequences; 4.1% are singletons. Sequences were derived from PBMCs, sampled 5 days after the yellow fever booster vaccination. These receptors originate from a man aged 18 to 29 who received the YFV17D yellow fever vaccine. CDR3s include the opening cysteine and the closing phenylalanine or tryptophan. The D gene is left open where the match is weak.

D gene | J gene | V gene | CDR3 protein
NA | TRBJ2-3 | TRBV6-6 | CASDTGDTQYF
TRBD1 | TRBJ2-7 | TRBV6-4 | CASSQRQGREQYF
TRBD2 | TRBJ2-2 | TRBV7-9 | CASSRGLAGGYTGELFF
NA | TRBJ2-3 | TRBV5-6 | CASSIWTSSTDTQYF
NA | TRBJ2-5 | TRBV7-9 | CASSLIGTYLRKTQYF
TRBD1 | TRBJ1-6 | TRBV3-1 | CASRTGFSPLHF
TRBD1 | TRBJ1-2 | TRBV4-1 | CASSPRQGRGGYTF
NA | TRBJ1-5 | TRBV4-3 | CASSLYGGGNQPHHF
NA | TRBJ2-5 | TRBV19 | CASSELGTWMTQYF
NA | TRBJ2-3 | TRBV5-1 | CASCTREHTLDTQYF